These 13 T cell receptor beta chains came from one sample sequenced in a study of shared clonotypes between healthy human individuals. The repertoire was sequenced with immunoSEQ multiplex PCR; TCRdb's copy has only in-frame clones and lacks some. Of 800,000 to 1,200,000 clones in the sample, approximately 80% were seen once. The sample taken for sequencing was memory CD4+ T cells from PBMCs. Subset: CD45RA-negative fraction. All receptors come from a young man in good health. Some clones in this sample may be carry-over from other donors' samples.

This chain uses TRBV7-8 with TRBJ2-1; D may match TRBD1 or TRBD2 (7 bases each). Per the germline V gene, CDR1 is SGHVS and CDR2 is FQNEAQ. This CDR3 spans 16 amino acids. The germline V and J ends were trimmed by 8 bases and 5 bases, with 22 bases remaining between them. CDR3: CASVRRGGGPHNEQFF. The CDR3 bases are TGTGCCAGCGTCCGAAGGGGAGGGGGCCCCCACAATGAGCAGTTCTTC. The entire variable domain, with the rest obtained from reference TRBV7-8 and TRBJ2-1, is as follows: GAGVSQSPRYKVAKRGQDVALRCDPISGHVSLFWYQQALGQGPEFLTYFQNEAQLDKSGLPSDRFFAERPEGSVSTLKIQRTQQEDSAVYLCASVRRGGGPHNEQFFGPGTRLTVL.

This clone was seen at least ten times. V usage is TRBV7-2 and J usage is TRBJ2-3; TRBD1 agrees at 9 bases. CDR1 is SGHTA, CDR2 FQGNSA, per germline. There are 13 residues in the CDR3. Germline trimming cut 5 bases from V and 14 bases from J; bases unmatched to any gene: 11. The CDR3 DNA reads TGTGCCAGCAGCACAGAAGGACAGGGGTCTAGGTATTTT. This encodes CASSTEGQGSRYF. The full variable domain, its missing parts supplied by reference TRBV7-2 and TRBJ2-3, is GAGVSQSPSNKVTEKGKDVELRCDPISGHTALYWYRQSLGQGLEFLIYFQGNSAPDKSGLPSDRFSAERTGGSVSTLTIQRTQQEDSAVYLCASSTEGQGSRYFGPGTRLTVL.

The chain is built from TRBV5-4 and TRBJ2-3; D possibly matches TRBD1 or TRBD2 (6 bases each). Trimming took off 9 bases at V and 2 bases at J, with 13 bases between the two ends. CDR1 SGHNT and CDR2 YYREEE come from the germline V gene (reference sequence). The length of the CDR3 is 13 residues. The CDR3 DNA reads TGTGCCACAACGGGGGCTTTCACAGATACGCAGTATTTT. Translation: CATTGAFTDTQYF. The full variable domain, its missing parts supplied by reference TRBV5-4 and TRBJ2-3, is ETGVTQSPTHLIKTRGQQVTLRCSSQSGHNTVSWYQQALGQGPQFIFQYYREEENGRGNFPPRFSGLQFPNYSSELNVNALELDDSALYLCATTGAFTDTQYFGPGTRLTVL.

The rearrangement links TRBV6-5 to TRBJ2-2, with 9 bases lining up with TRBD1. Germline assignment: CDR1 MNHEY and CDR2 SVGAGI. The CDR3 runs to 14 residues. With V trimmed by 6 bases and J by 5 bases, 4 bases remained unmatched. DNA for the CDR3: TGTGCCAGCAGCCGACAGGGGGGGACCGGGGAGCTGTTTTTT. It specifies CASSRQGGTGELFF.

The gene calls are TRBV4-2 and TRBJ1-1, with D unresolved. CDR1 and CDR2 from the germline V gene are LGHNA and YNFKEQ. The CDR3 is 15 amino acids. V lost 0 bases and J 3 bases, leaving 11 bases between the germline ends. As DNA, the CDR3 is TGTGCCAGCAGCCAAGAATGGGAAATTTACACTGAAGCTTTCTTT. Its protein is CASSQEWEIYTEAFF.

This rearrangement joins TRBV28 to TRBJ2-7, with D maybe TRBD2 (6 bases). CDR3 length: 14 amino acids. CDR1 is MDHEN and CDR2 is SYDVKM in the germline V gene. V dropped 2 bases and J dropped 3 bases, with 11 bases sitting between them. The CDR3 spells CASSLRRRGYEQYF. The CDR3 DNA reads as TGTGCCAGCAGTTTACGTCGGCGGGGCTACGAGCAGTACTTC. The full variable domain, rest sourced from reference TRBV28 and TRBJ2-7, is DVKVTQSSRYLVKRTGEKVFLECVQDMDHENMFWYRQDPGLGLRLIYFSYDVKMKEKGDIPEGYSVSREKKERFSLILESASTNQTSMYLCASSLRRRGYEQYFGPGTRLTVT.

The V call is TRBV5-8, the J call TRBJ2-7, with TRBD2 matching 7 bases. This CDR3 is built from 13 residues. V shed 6 bases, J shed 5 bases, and the junction held 8 bases outside the gene matches. Germline-derived CDR1 and CDR2 are SGHTS and YDEGEE. This chain's CDR3 is CASTPWEGDEQYF. CDR3 DNA: TGTGCCAGCACCCCGTGGGAGGGTGACGAGCAGTACTTC.

This chain links TRBV7-4 with TRBJ2-1; 8 nucleotides line up with TRBD2. There are 14 residues in the CDR3. The germline gives CDR1 SGHVT, CDR2 SQSDAQ. The trim removed 5 bases at V and 15 bases at J, leaving 15 bases unmatched. The CDR3 reads CASSHTSGPYNGFF. In nucleotides, the CDR3 is TGTGCCAGCAGCCACACTAGCGGACCTTATAACGGGTTCTTC.

The chain uses TRBV29-1 and TRBJ2-7, with D maybe TRBD1 (5 bases). CDR1 SQVTM and CDR2 ANQGSEA come from the germline V gene. The CDR3 extends over 16 amino acids. Between the trimmed V and J ends, which lost 6 bases and 0 bases, there was a span of 21 bases. CDR3 coding DNA: TGCAGCGTCAACGGGTGGGGCGGCGGCGTCTCCTACGAGCAGTACTTC. Its protein product is CSVNGWGGGVSYEQYF.

A few counts support this clone. The chain combines TRBV10-2 with TRBJ2-3; TRBD2 might be the D (6 bases). The germline CDR1 and CDR2 sequences are WSHSY and SAAADI. V shed 7 bases and J shed 8 bases, with 16 bases lying between them. This CDR3 comprises 13 residues. The CDR3, as DNA: TGCGCCAGCACCGACCGGAGGAGGGGTACGCAGTATTTT. It is translated as CASTDRRRGTQYF.

This clone has just a few counts. Germline is not matched at one junction end, which may reflect a read error. V usage is TRBV27 and J usage is TRBJ1-3; tentatively, D is TRBD1 (6 bases). Germline values: CDR1 MNHEY, CDR2 SMNVEV (reference sequence). This CDR3 has 16 residues. CDR3 amino acids: CARSLVGTSTGNTIYF. The DNA of the CDR3 is TGTGCCAGAAGTTTGGTGGGGACATCGACCGGAAACACCATATATTTT.

The chain employs TRBV28 and TRBJ2-4, with D unresolved. V gave up 5 bases and J gave up 4 bases, with 12 bases separating them. Germline CDR1 is MDHEN and CDR2 is SYDVKM. The CDR3 is made up of 14 amino acids. This CDR3 is CASSDVGEKNIQYF. CDR3 in DNA: TGTGCCAGCAGTGACGTGGGCGAGAAAAACATTCAGTACTTC.

As regards this clone: Other DNA sequences within the sample encode an identical CDR3. V is TRBV30 and J is TRBJ2-7; D uncertain. The CDR3 is 13 amino acids. The germline V gene has CDR1 GTSNPN and CDR2 SVGIG (reference sequence). The V end lost 3 bases, the J end lost 0 bases, and 9 bases lay between the germline ends. CDR3 region: CAWSAGHSYEQYF. The CDR3 DNA reads as TGTGCCTGGAGCGCAGGCCACTCCTACGAGCAGTACTTC.